This is a list of T cell receptor beta chains from one sample in a study of Graves' ophthalmopathy and Graves' hyperthyroidism. TCRdb ran MiXCR on the multiplex PCR reads and lists one entry per CDR3 protein. In the table there are almost 750,000 distinct CDR3 sequences, roughly 41% of which are singletons. The sample was peripheral blood. These receptors came from an adult man with Graves' ophthalmopathy. Both conserved end residues are part of each CDR3. Each record gives: CDR3 DNA, CDR3 protein, V gene, D gene, clone size, J gene. A D gene is named only where the DNA matches it firmly. Size values are once, few and many counts, or a class for expanded clones, and some rows have none.

CDR3 DNA: TGTGCCAGCAGCTTTCCGACTGTCACCGGGGAGCTGTTTTTT
CDR3 protein: CASSFPTVTGELFF
V gene: TRBV7-9
D gene: .
clone size: .
J gene: TRBJ2-2

CDR3 DNA: TGTGCCAGCAGCTTAATGGGACAGACCTTCCACTTT
CDR3 protein: CASSLMGQTFHF
V gene: TRBV11-2
D gene: TRBD1
clone size: .
J gene: TRBJ1-6

CDR3 DNA: TGTGCCAGCAGGTCATTCAAGGGGGCTGCTAATGAAAAACTGTTTTTT
CDR3 protein: CASRSFKGAANEKLFF
V gene: TRBV11-2
D gene: TRBD1
clone size: few
J gene: TRBJ1-4

CDR3 DNA: TGCAGTGCTAGTATTAGGTGGGATATGGAGGGACCACGCTACGAGCAGTACTTC
CDR3 protein: CSASIRWDMEGPRYEQYF
V gene: TRBV20-1
D gene: .
clone size: .
J gene: TRBJ2-7

CDR3 DNA: TGTGCCAGCAGTTACGGGGGTCGGGAGCAGTACTTC
CDR3 protein: CASSYGGREQYF
V gene: TRBV6-5
D gene: .
clone size: many
J gene: TRBJ2-7

CDR3 DNA: TGTGCTAGCAGCCCCCTGGGGAAGGAGACCCAGTACTTC
CDR3 protein: CASSPLGKETQYF
V gene: TRBV7-7
D gene: .
clone size: .
J gene: TRBJ2-5

CDR3 DNA: TGTGCCAGCAGCCTAAACCGGGGCGCTACTGAAGCTTTCTTT
CDR3 protein: CASSLNRGATEAFF
V gene: TRBV7-9
D gene: .
clone size: .
J gene: TRBJ1-1

CDR3 DNA: TGTGCCTGGACTAGGGGCTCGAACACTGAAGCTTTCTTT
CDR3 protein: CAWTRGSNTEAFF
V gene: TRBV7-3
D gene: .
clone size: .
J gene: TRBJ1-1

CDR3 DNA: TGCGCCAGCAGCCAAGACGAGACAGTTCTCTCTGGAAACACCATATATTTT
CDR3 protein: CASSQDETVLSGNTIYF
V gene: TRBV5-1
D gene: .
clone size: .
J gene: TRBJ1-3

CDR3 DNA: TGTGCCAGTAGATCCCCGGGCAGGGGCCATGGCTACACCTTC
CDR3 protein: CASRSPGRGHGYTF
V gene: TRBV19
D gene: .
clone size: few
J gene: TRBJ1-2

CDR3 DNA: TGTGCCAGCAGCTTACATCTCGAGCGGGGGGGTTACGAGCAGTACTTC
CDR3 protein: CASSLHLERGGYEQYF
V gene: TRBV7-9
D gene: TRBD2
clone size: .
J gene: TRBJ2-7

CDR3 DNA: TGTGCCAGCAGCCCAACTGGGACGAAGGAGACCCAGTACTTC
CDR3 protein: CASSPTGTKETQYF
V gene: TRBV7-8
D gene: .
clone size: .
J gene: TRBJ2-5

CDR3 DNA: TGTGCCAGCAGTGCTAGACAGTCCCTTGGCGGGGAGCTGTTTTTT
CDR3 protein: CASSARQSLGGELFF
V gene: TRBV25-1
D gene: .
clone size: .
J gene: TRBJ2-2

CDR3 DNA: TGTGCCAACAGCCAAGGTTGGGCTAATTCACCCCTCCACTTT
CDR3 protein: CANSQGWANSPLHF
V gene: TRBV14
D gene: .
clone size: .
J gene: TRBJ1-6

CDR3 DNA: TGTGCCATCAGTGAGTCCCGGGGGGCCTACACTGAAGCTTTCTTT
CDR3 protein: CAISESRGAYTEAFF
V gene: TRBV10-3
D gene: .
clone size: .
J gene: TRBJ1-1

CDR3 DNA: TGTGCCAGCAGCGTAGGGCCCCGACAGTCAACTAATGAAAAACTGTTTTTT
CDR3 protein: CASSVGPRQSTNEKLFF
V gene: TRBV9
D gene: .
clone size: few
J gene: TRBJ1-4

CDR3 DNA: TGTGCCATCAGGGGGACTAGCGCAGAGACCCAGTACTTC
CDR3 protein: CAIRGTSAETQYF
V gene: TRBV10-3
D gene: TRBD2
clone size: many
J gene: TRBJ2-5

CDR3 DNA: TGTGCCAGCAGCTTAGGGGCCGGTGGGGGGCAGTTCTTC
CDR3 protein: CASSLGAGGGQFF
V gene: TRBV7-2
D gene: .
clone size: .
J gene: TRBJ2-1

CDR3 DNA: TGTGCCAGCAGTGCGGCCGGCCTGGCTAATGAAAAACTGTTTTTT
CDR3 protein: CASSAAGLANEKLFF
V gene: TRBV2
D gene: .
clone size: many
J gene: TRBJ1-4

CDR3 DNA: TGTGCCAGCACCCTTGATTATGGCTACACCTTC
CDR3 protein: CASTLDYGYTF
V gene: TRBV6-5
D gene: .
clone size: .
J gene: TRBJ1-2

CDR3 DNA: TGCGCCAGCAGCCCAATTTCCCCCTGGGAGACCCAGTACTTC
CDR3 protein: CASSPISPWETQYF
V gene: TRBV7-2
D gene: .
clone size: .
J gene: TRBJ2-5

CDR3 DNA: TGTGCCAGCAGTTTGGGAGGGCCGGCCAGCGAGCAGTACTTC
CDR3 protein: CASSLGGPASEQYF
V gene: TRBV5-5
D gene: TRBD2
clone size: .
J gene: TRBJ2-7

CDR3 DNA: TGTGCCAGCAGCCAAGAGATGGGACTAGCGGGAGGAGAGACCCAGTACTTC
CDR3 protein: CASSQEMGLAGGETQYF
V gene: TRBV7-9
D gene: TRBD2
clone size: .
J gene: TRBJ2-5

CDR3 DNA: TGTGCCAGCAGCCCGTGGACAGGCATGAACACTGAAGCTTTCTTT
CDR3 protein: CASSPWTGMNTEAFF
V gene: TRBV7-9
D gene: TRBD1
clone size: many
J gene: TRBJ1-1

CDR3 DNA: TGCAGTGCTAGAGGGGCAGGGAACTCCTACGAGCAGTACTTC
CDR3 protein: CSARGAGNSYEQYF
V gene: TRBV20-1
D gene: .
clone size: many
J gene: TRBJ2-7

CDR3 DNA: TGTGCCAGCAGCCAATTCCATAGCGGGGGGGAAGAGCAGTACTTC
CDR3 protein: CASSQFHSGGEEQYF
V gene: TRBV4-2
D gene: TRBD2
clone size: .
J gene: TRBJ2-7

CDR3 DNA: TGCGCCAGCAGCCAAGTATCGCGGGGACAAGAGACCCAGTACTTC
CDR3 protein: CASSQVSRGQETQYF
V gene: TRBV4-1
D gene: .
clone size: few
J gene: TRBJ2-5

CDR3 DNA: TGCAGTGCTACCACCGGAACAGGCTATAGCTACACCTTC
CDR3 protein: CSATTGTGYSYTF
V gene: TRBV20-1
D gene: .
clone size: .
J gene: TRBJ1-2

CDR3 DNA: TGTGCCAGCAGCCAAGTGCGTTCTCAGGTGGGAAACACCATATATTTT
CDR3 protein: CASSQVRSQVGNTIYF
V gene: TRBV25-1
D gene: .
clone size: .
J gene: TRBJ1-3

CDR3 DNA: TGTGCCAGCAGTTTTTCCTCCCACAATCAGCCCCAGCATTTT
CDR3 protein: CASSFSSHNQPQHF
V gene: TRBV2
D gene: .
clone size: .
J gene: TRBJ1-5

CDR3 DNA: TGTGCCAGTAGTATCCCGGGGTCCACAGATGCGCAGTATTTT
CDR3 protein: CASSIPGSTDAQYF
V gene: TRBV19
D gene: .
clone size: .
J gene: TRBJ2-3

CDR3 DNA: TGTGCCAGCAGCTTAAGCGGCGGGAGCATCAACGAGCAGTACTTC
CDR3 protein: CASSLSGGSINEQYF
V gene: TRBV7-3
D gene: TRBD2
clone size: many
J gene: TRBJ2-7

CDR3 DNA: TGTGCCAGCTTCCTAATACATAGAACTTACGAGCAGTACTTC
CDR3 protein: CASFLIHRTYEQYF
V gene: TRBV2
D gene: .
clone size: .
J gene: TRBJ2-7

CDR3 DNA: TGTGCCACCAGCAGAGATCAGGGGGCGCCCTCAAATGAAAAACTGTTTTTT
CDR3 protein: CATSRDQGAPSNEKLFF
V gene: TRBV15
D gene: TRBD1
clone size: many
J gene: TRBJ1-4

CDR3 DNA: TGTGCCAGCAGCTTGATGCAGGGGACTTATTCACCCCTCCACTTT
CDR3 protein: CASSLMQGTYSPLHF
V gene: TRBV5-4
D gene: .
clone size: many
J gene: TRBJ1-6

CDR3 DNA: TGTGCCAGCAGTTATTTGTGGAAGGGACAGGGGGACGTGGACACTGAAGCTTTCTTT
CDR3 protein: CASSYLWKGQGDVDTEAFF
V gene: TRBV10-3
D gene: TRBD1
clone size: .
J gene: TRBJ1-1

CDR3 DNA: TGTGCCAGCAGTTTGACTAGTCGAGATACGCAGTATTTT
CDR3 protein: CASSLTSRDTQYF
V gene: TRBV11-2
D gene: .
clone size: once
J gene: TRBJ2-3

CDR3 DNA: TGCAGTGCGCAGAACTACAGGGGGCACTATGGCTACACCTTC
CDR3 protein: CSAQNYRGHYGYTF
V gene: TRBV20-1
D gene: TRBD1
clone size: few
J gene: TRBJ1-2

CDR3 DNA: TGTGCCAGCAGTGCTAGTTACAGGGCCGGGGAGCTGTTTTTT
CDR3 protein: CASSASYRAGELFF
V gene: TRBV25-1
D gene: .
clone size: .
J gene: TRBJ2-2

CDR3 DNA: TGCAGTGCTAGAGATATCTGGACAGTTGAGTTCGAAGCTTTCTTT
CDR3 protein: CSARDIWTVEFEAFF
V gene: TRBV20-1
D gene: .
clone size: few
J gene: TRBJ1-1

CDR3 DNA: TGCAGTGCTAGGGGGACTAGCCCGTTAGAGACCCAGTACTTC
CDR3 protein: CSARGTSPLETQYF
V gene: TRBV20-1
D gene: TRBD2
clone size: .
J gene: TRBJ2-5

CDR3 DNA: TGTGCCAGCAGCTTCCCGCTAACCGGGGACAACACTTACGAGCAGTACTTC
CDR3 protein: CASSFPLTGDNTYEQYF
V gene: TRBV10-3
D gene: .
clone size: .
J gene: TRBJ2-7

CDR3 DNA: TGTGCCAGCAGCTTGGGAGCCATGGGGGAAAAACTGTTTTTT
CDR3 protein: CASSLGAMGEKLFF
V gene: TRBV7-9
D gene: .
clone size: few
J gene: TRBJ1-4

CDR3 DNA: TGCGCCAGCAGCCATATCAGGGGCAGATCCTACGAGCAGTACTTC
CDR3 protein: CASSHIRGRSYEQYF
V gene: TRBV7-9
D gene: .
clone size: few
J gene: TRBJ2-7

CDR3 DNA: TGTGCCAGCAGTTTATCCACCCGTGGGGGGGGAAGCAATCAGCCCCAGCATTTT
CDR3 protein: CASSLSTRGGGSNQPQHF
V gene: TRBV2
D gene: .
clone size: .
J gene: TRBJ1-5

CDR3 DNA: TGCGCCAGCAGTCCCGCAAACAGGGGTGTCAGCGACGAGCAGTACTTC
CDR3 protein: CASSPANRGVSDEQYF
V gene: TRBV10-1
D gene: TRBD1
clone size: many
J gene: TRBJ2-7